This TCR beta chain was sequenced in a study of cytomegalovirus exposure and HLA in healthy donors (dated by TCRdb to about 2017). Background for the entire study: An earlier analysis of approximately 640 of the donors reported 276 Gb of sequence data and 117 million unique TCR beta sequences from about 179 million T cells. The study aimed to test whether signatures of past pathogen exposure could be identified by cataloging public T cell receptors. Rather than drawing on any new phenotypic data, the later analysis identified candidate immune exposures from TCR beta sequences and the way those sequences occurred across donors. Typing coverage varied by locus: about 629-640 donors for A, B, C, DRB1 and DQB1; approximately 560 for DQA1; about 600 for DPA1; roughly 450 for DPB1. All discovery cohort repertoires had been generated using a single sequencing platform. In an earlier analysis of 587 of the donors, high-throughput TCR beta sequencing was used to judge whether each TCR beta V gene segment behaved as functional or pseudogenic. The study used immunosequencing to profile the T cell repertoires of approximately 650 subjects and linked those repertoires to cytomegalovirus serostatus. The study combined high-throughput TCR immunosequencing, statistical association of individual TCRs with disease status, and machine learning to predict cytomegalovirus infection status. Both class I and class II loci were covered by HLA typing, at four-digit resolution. A later analysis re-analyzed previously published TCR beta repertoires from 600 to 850 donors and added high-resolution HLA genotyping to study TCR occurrence patterns. In addition to the first cohort of 666 subjects, a separate validation cohort of 130 or so different subjects was used. Around 330 gigabases of sequencing data and around 80 million unique TCR sequences made up an early release that covered nearly 650 HLA-typed donors. Donor age, sex, ethnicity and CMV serostatus were collected together with the repertoire data. Because of strong linkage in the cohort, roughly five DR-DQ haplotypes were treated as single units for association and clustering. A later genetic analysis used genome-wide SNP genotypes for about 60% of the 666 donors, treating that subset as a discovery cohort. The genetic ancestry cluster associated with self-reported Caucasian donors included about 81% of the approximately 410 genotyped donors. Among 300 to 500 genotyped donors of the cohort, an average of about 240,000 unique TCR beta nucleotide sequences was sequenced per donor, of which about 20% were non-productive. Beyond this particular receptor, the publication reports: Most TCR sequences were seen in very few donors, while some public TCRs were found in many individuals. The study gave a list of about 160 TCR beta chains associated with cytomegalovirus. According to the authors, the approach could potentially be generalized to other disease states and immunological phenotypes. HLA typing was unavailable for some donors at each locus, so association tests used only the typed subset. The cohort was sequenced for TCR beta chains only, and without alpha or paired-chain data the features that could be detected were limited. Compared with equally common non-associated chains, HLA-associated TCR beta chains in a later analysis were more clonally expanded and had lower generation probabilities. Presence/absence analyses assumed roughly uniform sequencing depth across donors, an assumption that may not hold. In an earlier analysis of fewer than 750 of the donors, most TCR beta V segments were observed in productive rearrangements about 90% or about 30% of the time, broadly matching IMGT annotations. Cytomegalovirus status was reported to be diagnosed by the classifier with high specificity and sensitivity in both the original and validation cohorts. In a later analysis, the rate of TCR association differed among HLA loci, with DRB1 alleles having the most associated TCRs and HLA-C alleles having the fewest. Linkage disequilibrium might explain the correlated functional status among segregating V segments, but an unknown experimental factor could not be ruled out. A cluster of highly shared sequence variants was judged likely to be a technical artifact of the sequencing pipeline. A later analysis found that most CMV-associated TCR beta chains appeared HLA-restricted, with HLA associations seemingly driven largely by CMV exposure. According to a later analysis, parvovirus B19, influenza, CMV and Epstein-Barr virus appeared linked to several top co-occurrence clusters. A further reported finding was that TCR beta sequences accurately predicted the HLA-A and HLA-B alleles for most subjects in the first cohort. In a later genetic analysis, fewer N-insertions in productive TCRs were reported among donors in an Asian-associated ancestry cluster than the roughly 670-donor mean. The only immune exposure information available for the cohort was CMV serostatus. Some IMGT-functional V segments, including TRBV6-2 and TRBV6-3, could not be distinguished by the 87-base-pair reads and were therefore excluded. An association between a missense DCLRE1C variant and V-gene and J-gene trimming of TCR beta chains was found in a later genetic analysis and replicated in an independent cohort. Seventeen rarely observed V segments, including chromosome 9 orphons, were excluded from the earlier analysis of a few hundred of the donors because counts were too low. Specific HLA alleles were associated with 15,000 to 20,000 TCR beta sequences at a false discovery rate of 0.05 in a later analysis. When HLA alleles, especially DR and DQ, strongly co-occurred, TCR associations were difficult to assign to individual alleles. In vitro tests confirmed that a few of the cytomegalovirus-associated TCR beta chains recognize cytomegalovirus antigens.

The cohort consisted of 600 or so healthy bone marrow donors. At the time of sampling, every cohort member was nominally healthy, though immune exposures that went unrecorded were likely present. The donor tested CMV seropositive, placing the donor among the approximately 290 seropositive members of the cohort. Each donor provided a peripheral blood sample, and peripheral blood mononuclear cells were used for TCR beta sequencing. Genomic DNA was extracted from the blood cell samples with the Qiagen DNeasy Blood Extraction Kit. Libraries were constructed by the immunoSEQ multiplex PCR assay. For the multiplex PCR, a mixture combining 60 forward primers for TCR Vbeta segments and 13 reverse primers for TCR Jbeta segments was used. A multiplex PCR assay on genomic DNA amplified the CDR3 region of rearranged TCR beta genes. Amplified TCR beta libraries were sequenced as 87-base-pair reads on the Illumina HiSeq System. Concerning the study's data processing: A later analysis tallied 75 million to 95 million unique TCR beta chains across the 666 repertoires, and some 12 million of those chains were shared by two or more donors. Raw reads were error-corrected and collapsed into unique sequences by a nearest-neighbor algorithm in which closely related sequences were merged to remove PCR and sequencing errors. To assign V, D and J gene segments, CDR3 sequences were aligned to IMGT reference sequences. For a sequence to be retained, a match of at least six nucleotides was required to both a V gene segment and a J gene segment. Rearrangements were called productive when the CDR3 lacked stop codons and stayed in frame with V and J; all others were non-productive. Following IMGT convention, CDR3 was defined as the stretch from the second conserved V-encoded cysteine up to the conserved J-encoded phenylalanine. The earlier analysis of approximately 500 of the donors excluded sequences that lacked an unambiguous match to a single V gene segment. In an earlier analysis of several hundred of the donors, V segments were called functional above 56.7% productive rearrangements and were called segregating when the between-donor standard deviation exceeded 5%. A statistical classification framework was built to diagnose cytomegalovirus status from the catalog of TCR beta chain sequences. In a later analysis, V and J genes were assigned by comparing TCR nucleotide sequences against IMGT/GENE-DB human TR gene sequences. In a later analysis, CDR3 sequences and most-parsimonious VDJ recombination scenarios were assigned using the TCRdist pipeline. In a later analysis, each TCR beta chain was defined by its CDR3 amino acid sequence together with its V-gene family, and reads lacking a unique V-gene family were excluded. To address suspected cross-contamination and a sequencing artifact, a later analysis removed around 600 highly shared, low-generation-probability nucleotide sequences. A later analysis calculated a clonal expansion index for each public chain from normalized within-repertoire ranks of inferred template counts. A later analysis computed generation probabilities with a VDJ recombination model fitted to out-of-frame rearrangements, and checked the results against IGoR. A later analysis scored TCR-TCR, TCR-HLA and TCR-CMV co-occurrence with hypergeometric tests, applying a repertoire-size bias correction to TCR pairs. A later analysis estimated false discovery rates by permuting HLA or CMV assignments 20 times. In a later analysis, co-occurring TCRs were grouped using DBSCAN, and TCRdist sequence similarity was added for clustering within HLA-allele-positive subsets. Repertoires with fewer than 30,000 or more than 120,000 public chains were left out of co-occurrence clustering, as were about five repertoires with anomalous nucleotide sharing. Entries here come from immuneACCESS through TCRdb and include only in-frame sequences with V and J called. Some clones fail to appear in such tables; in the studies checked, an unresolved V gene covers under half of the shortfall, and the cause of the remainder is unknown. V, J and clone size were drawn from that table, and D and trimming were deduced from the DNA. This sample's table lists around 100,000 clones. The ten most abundant clones make up 6.8% of the sample.

The trim is 7 bases for V and 5 bases for J, with a gap of 21 bases between the germline ends. The CDR3, cysteine through phenylalanine, is 15 amino acids long. Of the read, only the CDR3 DNA is kept; its 45 bases are in frame from base 1. Looking up the germline V gene yields CDR1 SGHVS and CDR2 FQNEAQ. Details on this clone: Its antigen is unknown.

The chain links TRBV7-8 with TRBJ2-7; TRBD2 is perhaps the D gene, given 7 matching bases. The sequencing input was PBMCs. The sequence came from a man between 40 and 49 years old in good health and CMV-seropositive. The CDR3 has the sequence CASNPTGGGRHEQYF. The DNA sequence is given as TGTGCCAGCAACCCCACGGGGGGCGGGAGACACGAGCAGTACTTC.